This T cell receptor (beta chain) emerged from a study of blood T cell repertoires in COVID-19 (dated by TCRdb to 2020 to 2021). For the study in its entirety: The collaborator samples originated in the United States, Italy and Spain and spanned the acute and convalescent phases of COVID-19. Samples came from the ongoing ImmuneRACE study (first 160 participants) plus 1,254 subjects from 6 global collaborators. Where available, HLA class I and class II types were obtained from metadata supplied by the sample provider rather than from assay-based typing. A de-identified subject ID, COVID-19 status, age in years and sex were almost always included in the sample metadata. Deeply sampled blood TCRbeta repertoires from subjects exposed to, actively infected with, or recovered from COVID-19 were included in the dataset. The repertoires were released in a freely available public database meant as a resource for research on the immune response to SARS-CoV-2. The material from the prospective study consisted of cDNA or gDNA derived from T cells, B-cell-depleted T cells, or PBMCs. Paper-wide results and their limitations: The amount of clinical and demographic metadata varied by source and participant and was provided uncurated.

The junction shows trimming of 4 bases on V and 2 bases on J, and the gene matches do not reach 5 bases of it. Including cysteine and phenylalanine, the CDR3 has 17 amino acids. Kept here is only the CDR3 DNA, which spans 51 bases and is read in frame from base 1. The germline V gene specifies MGHRA as CDR1 and YSYEKL as CDR2. One collaborating source in Seattle enrolled patients during active infection and followed them longitudinally through the course of disease. Collaborating institutions collected whole blood in K2EDTA tubes following their own protocols. For TCRbeta analysis, collaborators shipped samples in one of three forms: frozen whole blood, isolated PBMCs, or DNA extracted from either of those sample types. Concerning this clone itself: Its antigen is still unknown. No much larger clone is present one base from it, and per-base qualities are unavailable.

The immunoSEQ Assay, a bias-controlled multiplex PCR, was used to amplify TCRbeta CDR3 regions from genomic DNA. On the authors' methods: The number of nucleated cells in each sample was estimated from the amplification of reference gene primers within the assay. Sequence reads were collapsed and filtered to measure the absolute abundance of every unique TCRbeta CDR3 rearrangement. Productive Simpson clonality was computed per sample as the square root of Simpson's diversity index over productive rearrangements. TCRdb limited this immuneACCESS table to in-frame rearrangements with V and J called. A share of clones is missing; checked studies link under half to unresolved V genes, and the rest is unexplained. D and trimming come from the DNA, and the V and J calls and clone size come from that table. Here the sample has 350,000 or so clones; about nine tenths occur a single time. 1.5% to 2% of the sample is taken by the ten largest.

This TCR came from a woman in her 30s with COVID-19, enrolled during active disease. The chain is made from TRBV4-1 and TRBJ2-2; TRBD2 matches 12 bases in the middle. Sequenced input: peripheral blood. The nucleotide sequence reads as follows: TGCGCCAGCAGCCCAGGACTAGCGGGGAGTAACACCGGGGAGCTGTTTTTT. This gives the protein CASSPGLAGSNTGELFF.